The entry below gives a single TCR beta chain sequence along with its context. The CDR3 loop spans 14 amino acids. CDR1 is LNHNV and CDR2 is YYDKDF in the germline V gene (reference sequence). Trimming took 8 bases from V and 3 from J; bases not matched to a gene: 5. Measured with immunoSEQ multiplex PCR; TCRdb has only the in-frame clones, and not every one. The sample has some 40,000 clones; roughly nine tenths are singletons. This sample stems from a study of blood T cell repertoires in COVID-19. The sequenced material came from peripheral blood. The clonotype originates from a woman aged 25 to 39 in a cohort sampled during active COVID-19. The chain couples TRBV15 to TRBJ2-1; 9 bases match TRBD1. The CDR3 DNA is TGTGCCACCCTAACAGGGGGCGGCTACAATGAGCAGTTCTTC. It specifies CATLTGGGYNEQFF.